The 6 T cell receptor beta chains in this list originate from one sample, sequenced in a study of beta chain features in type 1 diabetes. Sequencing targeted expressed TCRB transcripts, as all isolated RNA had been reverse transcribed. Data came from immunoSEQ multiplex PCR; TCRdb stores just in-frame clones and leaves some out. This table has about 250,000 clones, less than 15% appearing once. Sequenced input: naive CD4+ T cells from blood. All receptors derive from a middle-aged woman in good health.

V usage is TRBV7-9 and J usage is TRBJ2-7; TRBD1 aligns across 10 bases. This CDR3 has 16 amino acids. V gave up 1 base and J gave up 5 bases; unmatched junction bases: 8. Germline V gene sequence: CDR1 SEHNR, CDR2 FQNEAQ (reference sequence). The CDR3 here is CASSLVRDRGRHEQYF. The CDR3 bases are TGTGCCAGCAGCTTAGTGAGGGACAGGGGTAGGCACGAGCAGTACTTC. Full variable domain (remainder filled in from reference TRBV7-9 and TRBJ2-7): DTGVSQNPRHKITKRGQNVTFRCDPISEHNRLYWYRQTLGQGPEFLTYFQNEAQLEKSRLLSDRFSAERPKGSFSTLEIQRTEQGDSAMYLCASSLVRDRGRHEQYFGPGTRLTVT.

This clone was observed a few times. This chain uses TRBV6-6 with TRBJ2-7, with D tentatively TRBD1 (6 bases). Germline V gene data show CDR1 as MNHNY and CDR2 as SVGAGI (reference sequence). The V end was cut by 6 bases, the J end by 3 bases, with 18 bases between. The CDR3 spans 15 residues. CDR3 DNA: TGTGCCAGCAGCCTTGGACAGCCATCAAGCTACGAGCAGTACTTC. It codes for CASSLGQPSSYEQYF.

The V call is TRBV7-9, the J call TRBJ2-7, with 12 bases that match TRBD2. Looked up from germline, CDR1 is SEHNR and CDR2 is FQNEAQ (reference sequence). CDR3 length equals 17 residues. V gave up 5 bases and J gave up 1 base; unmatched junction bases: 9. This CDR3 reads CASSPGGLAGLSYEQYF. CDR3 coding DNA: TGTGCCAGCAGCCCCGGAGGACTAGCGGGGCTTTCCTACGAGCAGTACTTC.

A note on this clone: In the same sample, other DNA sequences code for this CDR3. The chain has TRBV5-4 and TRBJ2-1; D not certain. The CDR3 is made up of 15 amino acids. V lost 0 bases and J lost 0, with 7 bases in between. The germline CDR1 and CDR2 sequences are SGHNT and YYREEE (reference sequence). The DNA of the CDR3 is TGTGCCAGCAGCTTGGATCGGAGCTCCTACAATGAGCAGTTCTTC. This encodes CASSLDRSSYNEQFF.

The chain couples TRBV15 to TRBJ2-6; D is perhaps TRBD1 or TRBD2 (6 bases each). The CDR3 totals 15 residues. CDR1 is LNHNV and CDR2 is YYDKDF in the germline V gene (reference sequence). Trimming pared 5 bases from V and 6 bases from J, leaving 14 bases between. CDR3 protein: CATSRGGLEANVLTF. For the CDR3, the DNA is TGTGCCACCAGCCGAGGGGGGCTTGAGGCCAACGTCCTGACTTTC.

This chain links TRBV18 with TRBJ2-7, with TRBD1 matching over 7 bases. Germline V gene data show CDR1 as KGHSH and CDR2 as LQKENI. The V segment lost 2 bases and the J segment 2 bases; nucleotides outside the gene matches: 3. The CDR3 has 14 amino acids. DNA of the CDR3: TGTGCCAGCTCACCAACGGGACAGACCTACGAGCAGTACTTC. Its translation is CASSPTGQTYEQYF.